The present entry profiles one TCR beta chain with its context. The source of the sample is a study of control samples from healthy donors and cancer patients. The germline V gene has CDR1 SGHDT and CDR2 YYEEEE. V dropped 4 bases and J dropped 0; count of bases not matched to a gene: 3. This CDR3 is 14 amino acids long. Repertoires were generated with immunoSEQ multiplex PCR, while TCRdb's copy carries only in-frame clones and drops some. The table records some 22,000 clones, approximately 80% of them present only once. The TCR sequence derives from a man between 60 and 75 years old with colorectal cancer. The chain employs TRBV5-6 and TRBJ1-1; 7 bases map to TRBD1. The sequenced sample was PBMCs. The CDR3 nucleotides read TGTGCCAGCAGCACCGGGACAGTGAACACTGAAGCTTTCTTT. Its translation is CASSTGTVNTEAFF.